This T cell receptor beta chain was sequenced during a study of shared clonotypes between healthy human individuals. This CDR3 spans 13 amino acids. The germline V and J ends were trimmed by 5 bases and 2 bases, with 10 bases remaining between them. Germline V gene sequence: CDR1 SEHNR, CDR2 FQNEAQ (reference sequence). Sequencing was at deep level. Clones were read by immunoSEQ multiplex PCR, and TCRdb kept only the in-frame ones, dropping some. Of approximately 600,000 clones detected, around 95% appear once; the ten largest clones hold approximately 0.11%. The naive CD8 subset, CD45RO-negative cells positively selected for CCR7, excluded terminally differentiated effector memory CD45RA+ cells.

This clonotype was obtained from a woman in her thirties in good health. V and J are TRBV7-9 and TRBJ2-7; D is unclear. Sequenced material: naive CD8+ T cells sorted from blood. This CDR3 reads CASSPGEAYEQYF. DNA of the CDR3: TGTGCCAGCAGCCCTGGGGAAGCCTACGAGCAGTACTTC.